This TCR beta chain stems from a study of Graves' ophthalmopathy and Graves' hyperthyroidism. Study conclusions and caveats: Among expanded thyroid clonotypes above 0.001 frequency, most also occurred in blood.

Hyperthyroidism patients were newly diagnosed, ill under 2 months, and aged 18 to 65 years. The evidence that diagnosis relied on was clinical symptoms, serum thyroxine, TRAb, thyroid ultrasound and orbital computed tomography. The CDR3 covers 14 residues. Germline V gene lookup returns CDR1 SGHDN and CDR2 FVKESK. J gave up 7 bases and V 8 bases, and 6 bases lay outside the gene matches. Note on this clonotype: Its antigen is still unknown.

RNA transcripts were the source from which TCR beta CDR3 regions were amplified. First-round RT-PCR relied on HTBI primers, and a second-round multiplex PCR came next. In TCRdb, the multiplex PCR reads were re-called with MiXCR into one record per CDR3 protein. The sample includes around 1.1 million distinct CDR3 sequences, roughly two fifths of them seen just once. The chain combines TRBV14 with TRBJ2-2; TRBD2 agrees at 11 bases. The sequence came from an adult man with Graves' hyperthyroidism. The sample was peripheral blood or thyroid tissue (not recorded which). DNA for the CDR3: TGTGCCAGCGCCAAACTAGCGGGAGACGGGGAGCTGTTTTTT. Translating it yields CASAKLAGDGELFF.